A single sample gave rise to the 9 T cell receptor beta chains below, sequenced in a study of control samples from healthy donors and cancer patients (dated by TCRdb to 2019 to 2021). The method was the immunoSEQ multiplex PCR assay. The source is immuneACCESS, and TCRdb retained only in-frame sequences with V and J called. Part of the clones is not carried over; for the studies checked, unresolved V genes explain less than half of this, and the remainder is unexplained. Within this sample are some 150,000 clones, with roughly 89% of them counted one time only. About 1.6% of the sample is held by the ten biggest clonotypes. Material: blood. These receptors came from a woman between 25 and 40 years old in good health.

This clone appeared once. Other DNA sequences in the sample encode the same CDR3. V is TRBV6-4 and J is TRBJ2-1; D might be TRBD2 (6 bases). CDR3 length equals 14 residues. V gave up 0 bases and J gave up 3 bases, with 6 bases separating them. The germline gives CDR1 MRHNA, CDR2 SNTAGT. The CDR3 region is CASSDSSGYNEQFF. In nucleotides, the CDR3 is TGTGCCAGCAGTGACTCTAGCGGCTACAATGAGCAGTTCTTC.

In this sample, this clone turned up once. This chain connects TRBV18 to TRBJ2-1; unclear D gene. Trimming removed 3 bases at V and 0 bases at J, with 12 bases between. The CDR3 extends over 16 amino acids. Germline V lookup: CDR1 KGHSH, CDR2 LQKENI. As DNA, the CDR3 is TGTGCCAGCTCACCGGTGGCAGCTAGCTCCTACAATGAGCAGTTCTTC. It specifies CASSPVAASSYNEQFF.

Points on this clone: Other nucleotide sequences in the sample specify the same CDR3. CDR3 amino acids: CASSIRGNTEAFF. The CDR3 DNA follows: TGTGCCAGTAGTATTCGTGGGAACACTGAAGCTTTCTTT. The chain employs TRBV19 and TRBJ1-1, with unresolved D. Germline loops: CDR1 LNHDA, CDR2 SQIVND (reference sequence). V lost 3 bases and J lost 1, with 6 bases in between. The CDR3 contains 13 residues.

This chain connects TRBV24-1 to TRBJ1-1, with 8 nucleotides matching TRBD1. Germline V gene lookup returns CDR1 KGHDR and CDR2 SFDVKD. V was pared by 7 bases and J by 4 bases, with 4 bases of the junction left unmatched. The CDR3 has 13 residues. This CDR3 is CATRDRDITEAFF. The CDR3, as DNA: TGTGCCACCAGGGACAGGGATATCACTGAAGCTTTCTTT.

This chain uses TRBV7-7 with TRBJ2-5; 13 bases are a match to TRBD2. The ends lost 5 bases at V and 4 bases at J; junction bases unmatched: 10. The CDR3 contains 17 residues. Germline V CDR1 and CDR2: SSHAT, FNYEAQ (reference sequence). The CDR3 nucleotides read TGTGCCAGCAGCGCAGGCAAGACTAGCGGGGGGTCAGAGACCCAGTACTTC. Encoded protein: CASSAGKTSGGSETQYF.

This clone showed up just once. The chain combines TRBV9 with TRBJ2-7; no reliable D call. Germline loops: CDR1 SGDLS, CDR2 YYNGEE. V lost 2 bases and J lost 4, with 10 bases in between. The CDR3 is 13 residues long. The DNA for the CDR3 is TGTGCCAGCAGCGTGGACCCACAATACGAGCAGTACTTC. It encodes CASSVDPQYEQYF. The full variable domain, completed using reference TRBV9 and TRBJ2-7, is DSGVTQTPKHLITATGQRVTLRCSPRSGDLSVYWYQQSLDQGLQFLIQYYNGEERAKGNILERFSAQQFPDLHSELNLSSLELGDSALYFCASSVDPQYEQYFGPGTRLTVT.

This chain uses TRBV6-1 with TRBJ2-7; no definite D call. V lost 2 bases, J lost 2 bases, and 7 bases lay in between. The germline gives CDR1 MNHNS, CDR2 SASEGT. The CDR3 runs 13 residues. CDR3 in DNA: TGTGCCAGCAGTGAACGGGTTCCCTACGAGCAGTACTTC. Translated: CASSERVPYEQYF.

The V call is TRBV7-2, the J call TRBJ2-3; TRBD2 might be the D (5 bases). The V gene's germline CDR1 is SGHTA and CDR2 FQGNSA. V was clipped by 0 bases and J by 6 bases, with 7 bases between them. This CDR3 region has 13 residues. CDR3 residues: CASSLAEDDTQYF. In nucleotides, the CDR3 is TGTGCCAGCAGCTTAGCGGAGGACGATACGCAGTATTTT.

The rearrangement joins TRBV15 to TRBJ2-1, with 14 bases matching TRBD2. This CDR3 spans 16 amino acids. The trim removed 7 bases at V and 8 bases at J, leaving 10 bases unmatched. CDR1 is LNHNV, CDR2 YYDKDF, per germline (reference sequence). CDR3 sequence (DNA): TGTGCCACCACCATATCGACTAGCGGGGGGGGCGATGAGCAGTTCTTC. This codes for CATTISTSGGGDEQFF.